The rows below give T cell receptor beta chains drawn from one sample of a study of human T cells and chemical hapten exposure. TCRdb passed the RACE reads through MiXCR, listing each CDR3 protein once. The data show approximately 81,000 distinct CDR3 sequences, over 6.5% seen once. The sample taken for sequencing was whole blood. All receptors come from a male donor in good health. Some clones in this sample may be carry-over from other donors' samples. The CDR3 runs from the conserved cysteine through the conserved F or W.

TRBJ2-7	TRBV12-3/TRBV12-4	CASSLGQPGVYEQYF
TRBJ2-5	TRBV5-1	CASSDQETQYF
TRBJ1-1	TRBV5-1	CASSPREGANTEAFF
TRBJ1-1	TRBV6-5	CASSYLATGRNTEAFF
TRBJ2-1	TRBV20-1	CSASETSEEQFF
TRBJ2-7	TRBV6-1	CASSAPSTGVTYEQYF
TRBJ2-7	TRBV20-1	CSARRGQGVDEQYF
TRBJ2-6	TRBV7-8	CASSLAGFSGANVLTF
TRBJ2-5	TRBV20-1	CSALASGDQETQYF
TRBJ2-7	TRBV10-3	CAIRKQGREDEQYF
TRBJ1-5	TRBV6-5	CASSDRVNQPQHF
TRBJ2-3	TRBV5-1	CASSSLEAGRTTDTQYF
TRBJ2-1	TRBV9	CASSVLDRGINEQFF
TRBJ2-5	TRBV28	CASRPGQGSVETQYF
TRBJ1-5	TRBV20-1	CSARGHQLEGQPQHF
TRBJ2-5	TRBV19	CASSAFRGGETQYF
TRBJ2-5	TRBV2	CASSGGTLETQYF
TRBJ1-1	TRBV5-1	CASSSDRGKMNTEAFF
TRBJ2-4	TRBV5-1	CASSLGPDFWGTKNIQYF
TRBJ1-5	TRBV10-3	CAISPGFEGSNQPQHF
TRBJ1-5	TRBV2	CASGPIPRDRVEPQHF
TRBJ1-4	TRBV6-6	CASRTAEEKLFF
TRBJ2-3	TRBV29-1	CSVWGEARSKIDTQYF
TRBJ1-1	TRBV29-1	CSVEDSGSGRAEAFF
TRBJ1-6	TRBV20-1	CSAPGGAHRALHF
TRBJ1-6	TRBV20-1	CSARLAAANSPLHF
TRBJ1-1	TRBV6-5	CASNLGATAGEAFF
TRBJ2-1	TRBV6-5	CASSYLLGDNEQFF
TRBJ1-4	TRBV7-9	CASSLDLRQNNEKLFF
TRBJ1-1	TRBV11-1	CASSLRNTEAFF
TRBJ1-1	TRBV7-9	CASSPGWKAFF
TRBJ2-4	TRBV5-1	CASSLRDSLAKNIQYF
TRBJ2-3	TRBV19	CASSQQGDEKYF
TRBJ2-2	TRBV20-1	CSATPRDRGRELFF
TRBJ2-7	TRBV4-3	CASSQVVGYLSYEQYF
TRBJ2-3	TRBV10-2	CASSEVPDTQYF
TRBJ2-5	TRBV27	CASSLSVAYQETQYF
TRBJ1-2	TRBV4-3	CASSQASTADNYGYTF
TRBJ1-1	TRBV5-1	CASSRLTGTLPEAFF
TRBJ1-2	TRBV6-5	CASSYSTGLYGYTF
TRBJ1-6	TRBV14	CASSQVTSYNSPLHF
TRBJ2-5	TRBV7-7	CASSRDDSRGTQYF
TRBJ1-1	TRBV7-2	CASSLSWQLGQGTTEAFF
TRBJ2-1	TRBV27	CASSRIRGRSYNEQFF
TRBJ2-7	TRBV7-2	CASSWAGGARFEQYF
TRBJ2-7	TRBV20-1	CSARDSEYEQYF
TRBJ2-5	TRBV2	CASSGTLLQETQYF
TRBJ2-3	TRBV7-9	CASSLARLIAGSTDTQYF
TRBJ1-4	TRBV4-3	CASSQFVATNEKLFF
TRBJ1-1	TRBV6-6	CASRRQGDTEAFF
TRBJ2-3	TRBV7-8	CASSPDRTSGYTQYF
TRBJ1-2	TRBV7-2	CASSAWHYPSPYGYTF
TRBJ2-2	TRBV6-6	CASFMNAGELFF
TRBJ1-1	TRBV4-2	CASSQEDRVKAFF
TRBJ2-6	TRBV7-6	CASSLGRAAYSGANVLTF
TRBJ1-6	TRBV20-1	CSAPHKGSYNSPLHF
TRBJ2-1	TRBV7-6	CASSPQLGDNEQFF
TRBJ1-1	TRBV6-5	CASSYSPGDTEAFF
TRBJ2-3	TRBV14	CASSQVSRRTDTQYF
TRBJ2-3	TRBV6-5	CAGRLAGSSTDTQYF